This passage covers 19 T cell receptor beta chains from one sample sequenced in a study of early T cells in non-severe SARS-CoV-2 infection. A single record per CDR3 protein comes from TCRdb applying MiXCR to the 5' RACE reads. Here the sample spans fewer than 55,000 distinct CDR3 sequences, approximately 10% being singletons. Input material: whole blood. Every receptor here comes from an adult who was a healthcare worker with PCR-confirmed SARS-CoV-2 infection or an uninfected control (not recorded which).

This clonotype occurred many times. J is TRBJ1-2 and V is TRBV4-3, with TRBD1 matching 8 bases. The V and J ends lost 0 bases and 4 bases, in that order; junction bases with no gene match: 4. This CDR3 region has 15 residues. The V gene's germline CDR1 is LGHNA and CDR2 YSLEER. The CDR3 DNA reads TGCGCCAGCAGCCAAGATTTCCAGGGGGCCTATGGCTACACCTTC. This encodes CASSQDFQGAYGYTF.

In its sample, this clonotype was seen many times. The genes are TRBV10-3 and TRBJ2-1, with D possibly TRBD2 on 6 matching bases. This CDR3 spans 16 amino acids. Germline CDR1 is ENHRY and CDR2 is SYGVKD. Deletions cut 4 bases from V and 4 bases from J, with 17 bases between. CDR3 bases: TGTGCCATCAGTGTTCGTACCGGGGGTCGTTACAATGAGCAGTTCTTC. It yields the protein CAISVRTGGRYNEQFF.

This clonotype was seen repeatedly, ten times or more. The CDR3 here is CASTVNRGTDTQYF. CDR3 nucleotide sequence: TGTGCCAGCACCGTGAACAGGGGCACAGATACGCAGTATTTT. The rearrangement joins TRBV6-1 to TRBJ2-3; D perhaps matches TRBD1 (6 bases). V dropped 7 bases and J dropped 1 base, with 12 bases sitting between them. The germline V gene encodes CDR1 MNHNS and CDR2 SASEGT. The CDR3 length is 14 residues.

This clonotype was observed once. Written as DNA, the CDR3 is TGCAGTGCTAGAGATCGCGGGACCCAAGAGACCCAGTACTTC. The encoded protein is CSARDRGTQETQYF. The rearrangement links TRBV20-1 to TRBJ2-5, with D possibly TRBD2 on 6 matching bases. The CDR3 is made up of 14 amino acids. V dropped 0 bases and J dropped 1 base, with 9 bases sitting between them. The germline V gene has CDR1 DFQATT and CDR2 SNEGSKA (reference sequence).

This clonotype was detected many times. An end of the junction does not agree with germline; a read error may underlie this. This chain links TRBV3-1 with TRBJ1-1; unclear D gene. Germline V gene data show CDR1 as LGHDT and CDR2 as YNNKEL (reference sequence). The CDR3 spans 11 residues. The CDR3 loop is CASSKDGPSFF. CDR3 DNA sequence: TGTGCCAGCAGCAAAGACGGGCCCAGTTTCTTT. Filled out from reference TRBV3-1 and TRBJ1-1, the complete variable domain reads DTAVSQTPKYLVTQMGNDKSIKCEQNLGHDTMYWYKQDSKKFLKIMFSYNNKELIINETVPNRFSPKSPDKAHLNLHINSLELGDSAVYFCASSKDGPSFFGQGTRLTVV.

This clonotype has more than one count but fewer than ten. The genes are TRBV5-1 and TRBJ1-6; no clear D. V was pared by 7 bases and J by 10 bases, with 21 bases between. CDR3 length: 15 amino acids. CDR1 and CDR2 (germline): SGHRS, YFSETQ. The CDR3 reads CASQAGAGESSPLHF. CDR3 coding DNA: TGCGCCAGCCAGGCTGGAGCGGGTGAAAGCTCACCCCTCCACTTT.

This clonotype was observed at least ten times. The V and J genes are TRBV28 and TRBJ2-3, with a weak D call TRBD1 (5 bases). The CDR3 covers 14 residues. Germline loops: CDR1 MDHEN, CDR2 SYDVKM. Trimming removed 2 bases from V and 2 bases from J, with 8 bases in between. The CDR3 region has the DNA TGTGCCAGCAGTTTAACAGGAGCCACAGATACGCAGTATTTT. Amino acids: CASSLTGATDTQYF.

Comments on this clonotype: Given the absence of the conserved phenylalanine or tryptophan at the CDR3 end, a read error is likely. This chain connects TRBV5-1 to TRBJ2-7; TRBD1 agrees at 12 bases. The CDR3 loop spans 15 amino acids. Germline CDR1 SGHRS, CDR2 YFSETQ. Trimming removed 2 bases from V and 5 bases from J; junction bases left unmatched: 5. The CDR3 nucleotides are TGCGCCAGCAGCTTACCGGGACAGGGGGCTGACGAGCAGTACATC. Protein sequence: CASSLPGQGADEQYI.

This clonotype was seen a few times. The chain has TRBV3-1 and TRBJ2-7; 7 nucleotides match TRBD1. Trimming cost V 4 bases and J 3 bases; bases outside gene matches: 9. The germline V gene has CDR1 LGHDT and CDR2 YNNKEL (reference sequence). This CDR3 is built from 15 residues. CDR3 region: CASSPTGTIFYEQYF. In DNA, the CDR3 is TGTGCCAGCAGCCCGACAGGGACCATTTTCTACGAGCAGTACTTC.

This clonotype was seen at least ten times. This chain connects TRBV6-5 to TRBJ2-3, with D possibly TRBD1 on 5 matching bases. The ends were cut back, 6 bases at V and 8 bases at J, with 9 bases in the middle. Germline CDR1 and CDR2: MNHEY and SVGAGI. The CDR3 contains 11 residues. CDR3 region: CASSQGVTQYF. The DNA of the CDR3 is TGTGCCAGCAGCCAAGGGGTTACGCAGTATTTT.

The CDR3 loop reads CASRRGNSPLHF. The CDR3 bases are TGTGCCAGCAGAAGGGGAAATTCACCCCTCCACTTT. The chain has TRBV25-1 and TRBJ1-6, with a possible D match to TRBD1 (5 bases). The V end was cut by 6 bases, the J end by 7 bases, with 7 bases between. Germline V CDR1 and CDR2: MGHDK, SYGVNS. The length of the CDR3 is 12 residues. Variable domain in full (rest from reference TRBV25-1 and TRBJ1-6): EADIYQTPRYLVIGTGKKITLECSQTMGHDKMYWYQQDPGMELHLIHYSYGVNSTEKGDLSSESTVSRIRTEHFPLTLESARPSHTSQYLCASRRGNSPLHFGNGTRLTVT.

V and J are TRBV28 and TRBJ1-4; D uncertain. Germline V gene sequence: CDR1 MDHEN, CDR2 SYDVKM. V was shortened by 7 bases and J by 7 bases, with 7 bases between the two germline ends. This CDR3 is 11 amino acids long. The CDR3 region is CASTNVEKLFF. DNA for the CDR3: TGTGCCAGCACCAATGTTGAAAAACTGTTTTTT. Complete variable domain (other parts from reference TRBV28 and TRBJ1-4): DVKVTQSSRYLVKRTGEKVFLECVQDMDHENMFWYRQDPGLGLRLIYFSYDVKMKEKGDIPEGYSVSREKKERFSLILESASTNQTSMYLCASTNVEKLFFGSGTQLSVL.

This clonotype showed up many times. The V call is TRBV2, the J call TRBJ2-5; D gene ambiguous. The CDR3 is 14 amino acids. The germline V gene encodes CDR1 SNHLY and CDR2 FYNNEI. Trimming stripped 6 bases from V and 3 bases from J, with 14 bases between. CDR3 sequence (DNA): TGTGCCAGCAGGGCCGTCGGAATAAAAGAGACCCAGTACTTC. Protein: CASRAVGIKETQYF.

This clonotype was seen more than once but under ten times. The chain joins TRBV19 to TRBJ2-2, with TRBD2 matching over 9 bases. V lost 2 bases, J lost 4 bases, and 2 bases stayed unmatched. There are 15 residues in the CDR3. Germline CDR1 is LNHDA and CDR2 is SQIVND (reference sequence). The CDR3: CASSIKAGGTGELFF. CDR3 sequence (DNA): TGTGCCAGTAGTATAAAAGCGGGGGGCACCGGGGAGCTGTTTTTT.

J is TRBJ2-5 and V is TRBV20-1; D call uncertain. The CDR3 is 13 amino acids. V was cut by 7 bases and J by 10 bases, with 22 bases left in between. In germline, CDR1 is DFQATT, CDR2 SNEGSKA (reference sequence). For the CDR3, the DNA is TGCAGTGTCCCGGCGGATCCGGCGGTGAACCAGTACTTC. This sequence encodes CSVPADPAVNQYF.

The rearrangement links TRBV6-2 or TRBV6-3 to TRBJ1-1; no reliable D call. The V and J ends lost 0 bases and 5 bases respectively, with 13 bases between them. CDR3 size: 15 residues. Per the germline V gene, CDR1 is MNHEY and CDR2 is SVGEGT. The CDR3 DNA reads as TGTGCCAGCAGTTACTCGAAGGGCTTGAGGACTGAAGCTTTCTTT. Encoded protein: CASSYSKGLRTEAFF.

The chain combines TRBV6-2 or TRBV6-3 with TRBJ2-7; unclear D gene. Trimming cost V 4 bases and J 4 bases, with 14 bases left between them. CDR3 size: 14 residues. Germline CDR1 MNHEY, CDR2 SVGEGT. The CDR3 here is CASSFPGYGYEQYF. The CDR3 bases are TGTGCCAGCAGTTTCCCGGGCTATGGATACGAGCAGTACTTC.

This clonotype was observed at least ten times. The V call is TRBV4-1, the J call TRBJ2-3; possibly TRBD1 or TRBD2 for D (5 bases each). This CDR3 contains 13 residues. The ends were cut back, 0 bases at V and 4 bases at J, with 5 bases in the middle. Germline assignment: CDR1 MGHRA and CDR2 YSYEKL. CDR3 in DNA: TGCGCCAGCAGCCAAGAGGGGGCAGATACGCAGTATTTT. It specifies CASSQEGADTQYF.

This clonotype was found many times. The rearrangement uses TRBV20-1 and TRBJ1-2; D not resolved. From germline, CDR1 is DFQATT and CDR2 SNEGSKA (reference sequence). CDR3 size: 13 residues. Trimming took 2 bases from V and 5 from J, leaving 12 bases between them. The CDR3 DNA is TGCAGTGCTAGACTAAGGATGGCGTATGGCTACACCTTC. Protein product: CSARLRMAYGYTF.